A single sample gave rise to the 6 T cell receptor beta chains below, sequenced in a study of control samples from healthy donors and cancer patients. Produced via immunoSEQ multiplex PCR; TCRdb's table is partial and in-frame only. The table has over 120,000 clones, 80% to 95% seen once. Sequenced: blood. The source is a young man in good health.

The V and J genes are TRBV19 and TRBJ1-1, with 8 bases that match TRBD1. Germline CDR1 is LNHDA and CDR2 is SQIVND (reference sequence). CDR3 length: 15 amino acids. After removal of 3 bases from V and 5 bases from J, the junction contained 8 bases not matched to a gene. CDR3 sequence: CASSMGQAGGTEAFF. CDR3 nucleotide sequence: TGTGCCAGTAGTATGGGACAGGCGGGGGGAACTGAAGCTTTCTTT.

This clone appeared a single time. J is TRBJ2-5 and V is TRBV7-7, with D perhaps being TRBD1 or TRBD2 (6 bases each). The CDR3 extends over 15 amino acids. Trimming took off 2 bases at V and 0 bases at J, with 10 bases between the two ends. CDR1 and CDR2 (germline): SSHAT, FNYEAQ (reference sequence). CDR3 protein: CASSLSGADQETQYF. The CDR3 DNA reads as TGTGCCAGCAGCTTATCGGGGGCGGACCAAGAGACCCAGTACTTC.

The V call is TRBV6-5, the J call TRBJ1-1; D uncertain. This CDR3 is 11 amino acids long. Germline-derived CDR1 and CDR2 are MNHEY and SVGAGI. V lost 7 bases, J lost 4 bases, and 7 bases lay in between. The CDR3 bases are TGTGCCAGCACCCCGGGCACTGAAGCTTTCTTT. Translation gives CASTPGTEAFF.

A remark on this clone: Distinct nucleotide sequences in the sample also encode this CDR3. V gene TRBV5-1 combines with J gene TRBJ1-2; the D is unclear. CDR1 SGHRS and CDR2 YFSETQ come from the germline V gene. V shed 4 bases and J shed 0 bases, with 7 bases lying between them. CDR3 length: 13 residues. This CDR3 reads CASSLQANYGYTF. The DNA for the CDR3 is TGCGCCAGCAGCCTGCAGGCTAACTATGGCTACACCTTC.

This clone was picked up one time. V is TRBV9 and J is TRBJ2-3; no clear D gene. This CDR3 is built from 15 residues. The germline V and J ends were trimmed by 3 bases and 0 bases, with 11 bases remaining between them. CDR1 and CDR2 from the germline V gene are SGDLS and YYNGEE. CDR3: CASSAAISSTDTQYF. DNA of the CDR3: TGTGCCAGCAGCGCTGCCATATCTAGCACAGATACGCAGTATTTT.

This rearrangement joins TRBV7-3 to TRBJ2-7, with D hard to call. V shed 4 bases and J shed 2 bases, with 3 bases lying between them. Germline V lookup: CDR1 SGHTA, CDR2 FQGTGA. The CDR3 spans 11 residues. CDR3 bases: TGTGCCAGCAGCTCGGCCTACGAGCAGTACTTC. As protein: CASSSAYEQYF.